The rows below give T cell receptor beta chains drawn from one sample of a study of shared clonotypes between healthy human individuals. Produced via immunoSEQ multiplex PCR; TCRdb's table is partial and in-frame only. The profile shows about 2.1 million clones, around 95% of them singletons. The sequencing sample was made of naive CD8+ T cells from PBMCs. The origin of the receptors is a man aged 18-30 years in good health. Some clones in this sample may be carry-over from other donors' samples. Both conserved end residues are part of each CDR3. Fields, in order: CDR3 DNA, CDR3 protein, V gene, J gene, clone size, D gene. D genes are given only for firm matches. Size tells how often a clone was seen (once, few, many) or the class of an expanded clone, and some rows leave it out.

TGTGCCAGCAGCGTAGAATTTAGGGGTTACGAGCAGTACTTC,CASSVEFRGYEQYF,TRBV9,TRBJ2-7,once,-
TGTGCCAGCAGCCAAGAGAGGAATCAGCCCCAGCATTTT,CASSQERNQPQHF,TRBV14,TRBJ1-5,-,-
TGCGCCAGCAGCCAAGGAGCGGGAGGGCTCTTAGGCGGGGAGCTGTTTTTT,CASSQGAGGLLGGELFF,TRBV4-1,TRBJ2-2,-,TRBD2
TGTGCCAGCAGCTCCGCGACAGGGTCGGTCACTGAAGCTTTCTTT,CASSSATGSVTEAFF,TRBV5-4,TRBJ1-1,-,TRBD1
TGTGCCAGCAGCGTAGATTTGGGAGATGAGCAGTTCTTC,CASSVDLGDEQFF,TRBV9,TRBJ2-1,-,-
TGTGCCAGCAGCGCCTGGAAGCTAGCGGACCCAGGGAGTGAGTTCTTC,CASSAWKLADPGSEFF,TRBV7-8,TRBJ2-1,once,TRBD2
TGCGCCAGCAGCCAAGAGGCGCTAGCGGGAGGAATAGATACGCAGTATTTT,CASSQEALAGGIDTQYF,TRBV4-1,TRBJ2-3,-,TRBD2
TGTGCCAGCCACCAACTAGGGACAGATAATCAGCCCCAGCATTTT,CASHQLGTDNQPQHF,TRBV28,TRBJ1-5,-,TRBD1
TGTGCCAGCAGCGTAGGGGCAGAAAATCAGCCCCAGCATTTT,CASSVGAENQPQHF,TRBV9,TRBJ1-5,-,-
TGTGCCAGCAGTCCGGGACAGGGAACACATGGCTACACCTTC,CASSPGQGTHGYTF,TRBV2,TRBJ1-2,once,TRBD1
TGCGCCAGCAGCCCCGGGACAGGTTTATCCTACGAGCAGTACTTC,CASSPGTGLSYEQYF,TRBV5-1,TRBJ2-7,-,TRBD1
TGCAGCGTTGAAGAGGGTGTTCGTACTGAAGCTTTCTTT,CSVEEGVRTEAFF,TRBV29-1,TRBJ1-1,-,-
TGCGCCAGCAGCGACCGCCTCGCGGGAGGCTACGAGCAGTACTTC,CASSDRLAGGYEQYF,TRBV4-1,TRBJ2-7,-,TRBD2
TGTGCCAGCAGTGAGTGGCAGTGGCTCGAGCAGTACTTC,CASSEWQWLEQYF,TRBV2,TRBJ2-7,-,-
TGTGCCAGCAGTTTTTTAGAACAAGAGACCCAGTACTTC,CASSFLEQETQYF,TRBV27,TRBJ2-5,-,-
TGCGCCAGCAGCTTCGGACCTTTTGACTTCTCCTACGAGCAGTACTTC,CASSFGPFDFSYEQYF,TRBV5-1,TRBJ2-7,-,-
TGTGCCAGCAGCTTGGCGACAGGGGGAGGGACCGAAGCTTTCTTT,CASSLATGGGTEAFF,TRBV5-6,TRBJ1-1,-,TRBD1
TGTGCCAGCAGTGTGGGGGAACAGAATAATGAAAAACTGTTTTTT,CASSVGEQNNEKLFF,TRBV2,TRBJ1-4,-,-
TGTGCCAGCAGTGAACACGGACTAGCGGGAGGTAAAGATACGCAGTATTTT,CASSEHGLAGGKDTQYF,TRBV25-1,TRBJ2-3,-,TRBD2
TGTGCCAGTAGTGAGACAGGGATGAACACTGAAGCTTTCTTT,CASSETGMNTEAFF,TRBV19,TRBJ1-1,-,TRBD1
TGCAGCGCTACGGACAGGGTGGTTGCTGAAGCTTTCTTT,CSATDRVVAEAFF,TRBV29-1,TRBJ1-1,-,TRBD1
TGTGCCATCAGTGTAGGGGATAGCGACTACGAGCAGTACTTC,CAISVGDSDYEQYF,TRBV10-3,TRBJ2-7,-,-
TGTGCCAGCAGTTTATTGAGGGCACAATCAGATACGCAGTATTTT,CASSLLRAQSDTQYF,TRBV27,TRBJ2-3,-,-
TGTGCCAGCAGTTTTGATCTCGAAGGCACCGGGGAGCTGTTTTTT,CASSFDLEGTGELFF,TRBV28,TRBJ2-2,-,-
TGTGCCAGCACCCCCTGGGGACGGGGCTTGGTGAACACTGAAGCTTTCTTT,CASTPWGRGLVNTEAFF,TRBV28,TRBJ1-1,-,-
TGTGCCTGGAATGACGGGAACATTCAGTACTTC,CAWNDGNIQYF,TRBV30,TRBJ2-4,-,-
TGTGCCAGTAGTGAGCTCCGAGTGAACACTGAAGCTTTCTTT,CASSELRVNTEAFF,TRBV19,TRBJ1-1,few,-
TGTGCCAGCAGACCAAGACTAGCTTTTATGAACACCGGGGAGCTGTTTTTT,CASRPRLAFMNTGELFF,TRBV7-2,TRBJ2-2,-,TRBD2
TGTGCCAGCAGCGGCGGCAGGGAGGTTTACGAGCAGTACTTC,CASSGGREVYEQYF,TRBV7-9,TRBJ2-7,-,-
TGTGCCAGCAGCCCCCGGGACATCAACTATGGCTACACCTTC,CASSPRDINYGYTF,TRBV9,TRBJ1-2,-,-
TGTGCCAGCAGCGACGAGACCCACTCAGGGTATAATGAAAAACTGTTTTTT,CASSDETHSGYNEKLFF,TRBV11-2,TRBJ1-4,-,-
TGTGCCAGCAGCCTTGTCCCCCCCTGGAGCAGCTCCTACGAGCAGTACTTC,CASSLVPPWSSSYEQYF,TRBV27,TRBJ2-7,-,-
TGCGCCAGCAGCCAAGTTGGGTTCCAGACAGGCGGCTACACCTTC,CASSQVGFQTGGYTF,TRBV4-3,TRBJ1-2,-,-
TGTGCCAGCTCACCGGACAGGGGAAGCATTCTTACCGGGGAGCTGTTTTTT,CASSPDRGSILTGELFF,TRBV18,TRBJ2-2,-,TRBD1
TGTGCCAGCAGCTTGTGGGGGGGAACGGGGAATCAGCCCCAGCATTTT,CASSLWGGTGNQPQHF,TRBV5-6,TRBJ1-5,once,-
TGTGCCAGCAGCCATAAAACCGACAGTCCGATCTCTGGGGCCAACGTCCTGACTTTC,CASSHKTDSPISGANVLTF,TRBV7-9,TRBJ2-6,-,-
TGTGCCAGCAGTGAGCAGGGAAACAATGAGCAGTTCTTC,CASSEQGNNEQFF,TRBV2,TRBJ2-1,-,-
TGTGCCAGCAGGTCCCCTAGCCACTATGGCTACACCTTC,CASRSPSHYGYTF,TRBV27,TRBJ1-2,-,-
TGTGCCAGCAGCTTCATCCCATCGACTAGCGGGTCCTACAATGAGCAGTTCTTC,CASSFIPSTSGSYNEQFF,TRBV7-9,TRBJ2-1,once,TRBD2
TGTGCCAGCAGTTTTGCAGTCGCGGGCGAGCAGTACTTC,CASSFAVAGEQYF,TRBV28,TRBJ2-7,-,-
TGTGCCAGCAGTTTATTGGGTACTGGGGCCAACGTCCTGACTTTC,CASSLLGTGANVLTF,TRBV27,TRBJ2-6,-,-
TGTGCCAGCAGGGAAAGGGGGGTCTACGAGCAGTACTTC,CASRERGVYEQYF,TRBV27,TRBJ2-7,-,-
TGTGCCAGCAGCCCCGACAGAATATATGGCTACACCTTC,CASSPDRIYGYTF,TRBV5-6,TRBJ1-2,-,-
TGTGCCAGTAGTCTAACCGGGACAGGCCTTTACGAGCAGTACTTC,CASSLTGTGLYEQYF,TRBV19,TRBJ2-7,-,TRBD1
TGTGCCAGCAGCTTAGGCGAGGGCGGCTACACCTTC,CASSLGEGGYTF,TRBV7-8,TRBJ1-2,-,-
TGTGCCACCAGCAGAGATGGGGATCTCCGAGATGAAAAACTGTTTTTT,CATSRDGDLRDEKLFF,TRBV15,TRBJ1-4,-,-
TGTGCCAGCAGCTTAGGGGCTAGCGGGTACCACTCCTACGAGCAGTACTTC,CASSLGASGYHSYEQYF,TRBV13,TRBJ2-7,-,TRBD2
TGTGCCAGCAGCGAGCGGGGGATCTACGAGCAGTACTTC,CASSERGIYEQYF,TRBV28,TRBJ2-7,-,TRBD2
TGTGCCAGCAGTTACAGGGGCGGCGAGCAGTACTTC,CASSYRGGEQYF,TRBV6-5,TRBJ2-7,-,-
TGTGCCAGCAGCTTAGCTGGAGGGCCTGCCTACGAGCAGTACTTC,CASSLAGGPAYEQYF,TRBV7-8,TRBJ2-7,-,-
TGTGCCAGTAGTATAGGACTAGCGTTAGGTGAGCAGTTCTTC,CASSIGLALGEQFF,TRBV19,TRBJ2-1,once,TRBD2
TGTGCCAGCAGTTTTGACCCACTATCCTACAATGAGCAGTTCTTC,CASSFDPLSYNEQFF,TRBV28,TRBJ2-1,-,-
TGCGCCAGCAGCCAAGTAACGGACCTCTCGGGGGAGCAGTACTTC,CASSQVTDLSGEQYF,TRBV4-1,TRBJ2-7,-,-
TGTGCCAGCAGTTTCCCGCCCCTAGGCTACTCCTACAATGAGCAGTTCTTC,CASSFPPLGYSYNEQFF,TRBV28,TRBJ2-1,-,-
TGTGCCAGCAGCCAATATCTCGACACATATTACAATCAGCCCCAGCATTTT,CASSQYLDTYYNQPQHF,TRBV16,TRBJ1-5,-,-
TGTGCCAGCAAAGGTCGGCTAGCAATCCACAATGAGCAGTTCTTC,CASKGRLAIHNEQFF,TRBV7-8,TRBJ2-1,-,-